What follows are 21 T cell receptor beta chains derived from one specimen sequenced in a study of cytomegalovirus exposure and HLA in healthy donors. The repertoire was sequenced with immunoSEQ multiplex PCR; TCRdb's copy has only in-frame clones and lacks some. Altogether over 75,000 clones are present, roughly 90% being singletons, with the ten largest covering 2% to 2.5%. The sequenced sample consisted of PBMCs. The receptor source for this set is a man aged 30 to 45 in good health and CMV-seronegative.

The V call is TRBV28, the J call TRBJ2-3; 11 bases are a match to TRBD1. The V gene's germline CDR1 is MDHEN and CDR2 SYDVKM. The CDR3 is made up of 15 amino acids. V gave up 8 bases and J gave up 4 bases; unmatched junction bases: 8. The DNA for the CDR3 is TGTGCCAGCCAAAACCTGGACAGGGGGCCAGATACGCAGTATTTT. As protein: CASQNLDRGPDTQYF.

The rearrangement uses TRBV12-1 and TRBJ1-2. TRBV12-1 is marked as a pseudogene. The CDR3 consists of 15 residues. CDR3 coding DNA: TGTGCCAGCAGCTCTCCTCCAGGACTTAACTATGGCTACACCTTC. Protein sequence: CASSSPPGLNYGYTF.

The chain is built from TRBV27 and TRBJ1-1; 8 nucleotides align to TRBD1. CDR1 and CDR2 (germline): MNHEY, SMNVEV (reference sequence). CDR3 size: 17 residues. V trimming: 6 bases; J trimming: 2 bases; junction bases outside the gene matches: 14. For the CDR3, the DNA is TGTGCCAGCAGCCGATTCGACAGGGGTCAAGCCAACACTGAAGCTTTCTTT. Protein product: CASSRFDRGQANTEAFF.

The chain is built from TRBV7-3 and TRBJ2-2; D possibly corresponds to TRBD1 (5 bases). With 5 bases removed from V and 6 bases from J, the gap between germline ends came to 19 bases. The CDR3 length is 16 residues. The germline V gene encodes CDR1 SGHTA and CDR2 FQGTGA. The CDR3, as DNA: TGTGCCAGCAGCCTATTCGGCAGGGCTATTCCCGGGGAGCTGTTTTTT. Its protein product is CASSLFGRAIPGELFF.

The chain's CDR3 is CASSGLAGSNEQFF. CDR3 DNA: TGTGCCAGCAGTGGACTAGCGGGGAGCAATGAGCAGTTCTTC. The chain has TRBV2 and TRBJ2-1, with TRBD2 matching 11 bases. Losses at the gene ends were 4 bases for V and 6 bases for J; bases not matched to a gene: 2. Germline V gene sequence: CDR1 SNHLY, CDR2 FYNNEI. The CDR3 extends over 14 amino acids. Looking up the rest from reference TRBV2 and TRBJ2-1 gives the full variable domain: EPEVTQTPSHQVTQMGQEVILRCVPISNHLYFYWYRQILGQKVEFLVSFYNNEISEKSEIFDDQFSVERPDGSNFTLKIRSTKLEDSAMYFCASSGLAGSNEQFFGPGTRLTVL.

This chain joins TRBV5-6 and TRBJ1-5; tentative D call: TRBD1 (6 bases). Trimming left V 4 bases short and J 3 bases short, with 17 bases between. Germline CDR1 SGHDT, CDR2 YYEEEE. This CDR3 has 16 amino acids. CDR3 nucleotides: TGTGCCAGCAGCCCCCCGGGGGGGCAGGACAATCAGCCCCAGCATTTT. Protein product: CASSPPGGQDNQPQHF.

The chain joins TRBV7-6 to TRBJ2-1, with 12 bases matching TRBD2. Germline loops: CDR1 SGHVS, CDR2 FNYEAQ. CDR3 length equals 17 residues. J gave up 6 bases and V 3 bases, and 9 bases lay outside the gene matches. The CDR3 DNA reads as TGTGCCAGCAGCTTCAGACTAGCGGGAGTACTAAGCAATGAGCAGTTCTTC. This codes for CASSFRLAGVLSNEQFF.

The CDR3 region is CASSLRQGDRKTQYF. The CDR3 nucleotides are TGCGCCAGCAGCCTACGACAGGGAGATAGAAAGACCCAGTACTTC. The chain joins TRBV5-1 to TRBJ2-5; TRBD1 agrees at 7 bases. Germline assignment: CDR1 SGHRS and CDR2 YFSETQ. The CDR3 totals 15 residues. Trimming cost V 4 bases and J 6 bases; bases outside gene matches: 12.

This chain connects TRBV7-2 to TRBJ1-1; no reliable D call. V was clipped by 5 bases and J by 6 bases, with 25 bases between them. Per the germline V gene, CDR1 is SGHTA and CDR2 is FQGNSA. This CDR3 contains 17 residues. This chain's CDR3 is CASSPRPGWVKKSEAFF. CDR3 sequence (DNA): TGTGCCAGCAGCCCCAGACCGGGATGGGTGAAGAAGTCTGAAGCTTTCTTT.

The chain is built from TRBV18 and TRBJ1-2; 7 bases map to TRBD1. Germline trimming cut 6 bases from V and 4 bases from J; bases unmatched to any gene: 5. Per germline, CDR1 KGHSH and CDR2 LQKENI. CDR3 length: 13 amino acids. CDR3 sequence: CASSQDRIYGYTF. CDR3 sequence (DNA): TGTGCCAGCTCCCAGGACAGGATCTATGGCTACACCTTC.

CDR3 region: CASSLAASGGHLAREQFF. In nucleotides, the CDR3 is TGCGCCAGCAGCTTGGCGGCTAGCGGGGGTCACCTCGCACGGGAGCAGTTCTTC. This sequence joins TRBV5-1 and TRBJ2-1; 10 positions agree with TRBD2. Germline-derived CDR1 and CDR2 are SGHRS and YFSETQ. With 0 bases clipped from V and 10 bases from J, the junction kept 16 bases outside the gene matches. There are 18 residues in the CDR3.

The rearrangement uses TRBV6-5 and TRBJ1-2; TRBD1 might be the D (5 bases). CDR1 is MNHEY, CDR2 SVGAGI, per germline. The V end lost 5 bases, the J end lost 1 base, and 8 bases lay between the germline ends. The CDR3 covers 13 residues. The CDR3 sequence: CASSTTVNYGYTF. The CDR3 coding sequence is TGTGCCAGCAGTACGACAGTTAACTATGGCTACACCTTC.

The chain links TRBV4-1 to TRBJ2-7, with 8 nucleotides matching TRBD2. The germline CDR1 and CDR2 sequences are MGHRA and YSYEKL. The V segment lost 1 base and the J segment 4 bases; nucleotides outside the gene matches: 12. This CDR3 spans 17 amino acids. The CDR3, as DNA: TGCGCCAGCAGCCAAGTCGCGGGAGGCAGGGGATTTTACGAGCAGTACTTC. Its protein is CASSQVAGGRGFYEQYF.

The DNA of the CDR3 is TGTGCCAGCAGCTTAGGGAGCGGGCAGCCCCAGCATTTT. Its translation: CASSLGSGQPQHF. V usage is TRBV11-2 and J usage is TRBJ1-5; D uncertain. With 1 base removed from V and 7 bases from J, the gap between germline ends came to 8 bases. The germline CDR1 and CDR2 sequences are SGHAT and FQNNGV. The CDR3 covers 13 residues.

The rearrangement links TRBV5-1 to TRBJ2-1; 13 nucleotides match TRBD2. Per the germline V gene, CDR1 is SGHRS and CDR2 is YFSETQ. The CDR3 length is 17 residues. Germline trimming cut 2 bases from V and 8 bases from J; bases unmatched to any gene: 10. CDR3 nucleotide sequence: TGCGCCAGCAGCTTAGGCCCGGGACTAGCGGGATTGGATGAGCAGTTCTTC. Amino acids: CASSLGPGLAGLDEQFF.

This clone was counted ten times or more. This CDR3 reads CASSETPGQGNEKLFF. The CDR3 DNA is TGTGCCAGCAGTGAAACGCCGGGACAGGGGAATGAAAAACTGTTTTTT. The genes are TRBV6-1 and TRBJ1-4, with 10 bases identical to TRBD1. Germline loops: CDR1 MNHNS, CDR2 SASEGT. This CDR3 contains 16 residues. The V and J ends lost 2 bases and 5 bases, in that order; junction bases with no gene match: 5.

The chain uses TRBV18 and TRBJ2-1; TRBD1 matches at 9 bases. The germline V gene has CDR1 KGHSH and CDR2 LQKENI. This CDR3 is 13 amino acids long. Trimming cost V 4 bases and J 9 bases; bases outside gene matches: 4. This chain's CDR3 is CASSLLQGAEQFF. In DNA form, the CDR3 reads TGTGCCAGCTCACTCCTACAGGGGGCTGAGCAGTTCTTC.

The chain is built from TRBV27 and TRBJ1-1; D remains unclear. V was pared by 8 bases and J by 4 bases, with 8 bases between. The CDR3 extends over 11 amino acids. Germline loops: CDR1 MNHEY, CDR2 SMNVEV (reference sequence). The CDR3 protein is CASERGTEAFF. CDR3 coding DNA: TGTGCCAGCGAAAGAGGCACTGAAGCTTTCTTT.

The chain uses TRBV28 and TRBJ1-5; D is perhaps TRBD1 (5 bases). The germline CDR1 and CDR2 sequences are MDHEN and SYDVKM. The CDR3 sequence is 14 residues long. The V and J ends lost 6 bases and 10 bases respectively, with 19 bases between them. This CDR3 is CASSQPAAGPPQHF. As DNA, the CDR3 is TGTGCCAGCAGCCAACCGGCAGCGGGGCCTCCCCAGCATTTT.

The chain is built from TRBV19 and TRBJ2-7, with D perhaps matching TRBD2 (5 bases). Germline V lookup: CDR1 LNHDA, CDR2 SQIVND (reference sequence). This CDR3 spans 11 amino acids. The CDR3 DNA reads TGTGCGACTAAAAATGCCTACGAGCAGTACTTC. Residues: CATKNAYEQYF.

The chain couples TRBV20-1 to TRBJ2-7; D remains ambiguous. The V gene lost 6 bases and the J gene lost 4 bases, with 7 bases spanning the gap. CDR1 is DFQATT, CDR2 SNEGSKA, per germline (reference sequence). CDR3 length: 10 amino acids. CDR3 sequence reads: CSAFEYEQYF. The CDR3 coding sequence is TGCAGTGCCTTTGAGTACGAGCAGTACTTC.